This T cell receptor beta chain was retrieved from a study of fetal regulatory T cell absence and autoimmunity. Study at large: Exocrine pancreas autoimmunity occurred in IPEX patients lacking clinical diabetes. General observations from the study: Cord blood and pancreas showed broadly similar TRB gene family usage. Oligoclonal TCR enrichment in pancreas over cord blood reached over 100-fold for some clones.

As to this clone: Its antigen remains unidentified.

The assay was run at survey level. This table comes from immunoSEQ multiplex PCR, and its TCRdb copy is limited to in-frame clones, with some not included. The sample holds around 100,000 clones, 72% seen once. Looked up from germline, CDR1 is SGDLS and CDR2 is YYNGEE. The trim removed 3 bases at V and 0 bases at J, leaving 7 bases unmatched. The CDR3 loop spans 18 amino acids. The sequence was obtained from a male donor with IPEX syndrome. The sequenced sample consisted of pancreas tissue. This chain uses TRBV9 with TRBJ2-5; TRBD2 aligns across 14 bases. The CDR3 DNA reads as TGTGCCAGCAGCGCCCCGACTAGCGGGGGGGCGAACCAAGAGACCCAGTACTTC. Translated, it gives CASSAPTSGGANQETQYF.